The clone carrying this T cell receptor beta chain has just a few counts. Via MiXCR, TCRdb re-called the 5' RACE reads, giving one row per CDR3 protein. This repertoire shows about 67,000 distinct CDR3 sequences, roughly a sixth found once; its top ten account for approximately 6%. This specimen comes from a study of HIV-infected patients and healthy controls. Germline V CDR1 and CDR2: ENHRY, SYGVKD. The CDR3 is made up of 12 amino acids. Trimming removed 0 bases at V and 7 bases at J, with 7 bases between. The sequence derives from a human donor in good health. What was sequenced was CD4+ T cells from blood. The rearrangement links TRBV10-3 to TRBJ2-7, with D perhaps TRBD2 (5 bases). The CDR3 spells CAISESRGEQYF. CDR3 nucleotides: TGTGCCATCAGTGAGTCGCGAGGGGAGCAGTACTTC.